This TCR beta chain appears in the sequencing data of a study of cytomegalovirus exposure and HLA in healthy donors. General observations from the study: Most observed TCR sequences were rare, whereas some public TCRs were detected in many donors. Reports indicated that the classifier achieved high specificity and sensitivity in diagnosing cytomegalovirus status.

Sequencing used immunoSEQ multiplex PCR; TCRdb keeps in-frame clones, though not all of them. The profile shows roughly 330,000 clones, about 85% of them singletons. CDR1 is SGHNT, CDR2 YYREEE, per germline (reference sequence). V lost 4 bases and J 6 bases, leaving 16 bases between the germline ends. This CDR3 is built from 14 residues. As concerns this clone: What it recognizes is unknown.

Sequencing input: PBMCs. This chain links TRBV5-4 with TRBJ1-1; D might be TRBD1 (5 bases). The receptor was isolated from a woman younger than 45 in good health and CMV-seropositive. CDR3 residues: CASSQGKVGPEAFF. Written as DNA, the CDR3 is TGTGCCAGCAGCCAGGGTAAAGTGGGCCCTGAAGCTTTCTTT.